Listed below are T cell receptor beta chains from one sample, sequenced in a study of CD8 T cells in ankylosing spondylitis. TCRdb re-analysed the 5' RACE reads in MiXCR, keeping a single row per CDR3 protein. This table has about 150,000 distinct CDR3 sequences, around two fifths appearing once. The specimen was synovial fluid, either unsorted or a sorted T cell fraction (not recorded which). The receptor set was obtained from a male donor with ankylosing spondylitis. The CDR3 runs from the conserved cysteine through the conserved F or W. Fields, in order: V gene, clone size, J gene, D gene, CDR3 DNA, CDR3 protein. D genes are given only for firm matches. Size tells how often a clone was seen (once, few, many) or the class of an expanded clone, and some rows leave it out.

V gene: TRBV10-3; clone size: once; J gene: TRBJ2-4; D gene: -; CDR3 DNA: TGTGCCATCAGTGAGTCGAGGTATACCAGGGGAAACATTCAGTACTTC; CDR3 protein: CAISESRYTRGNIQYF
V gene: TRBV13; clone size: few; J gene: TRBJ2-3; D gene: -; CDR3 DNA: TGTGCCAGCAGCTTAGTGGGGCTAGGCGGCGCAGATACGCAGTATTTT; CDR3 protein: CASSLVGLGGADTQYF
V gene: TRBV12-3/TRBV12-4; clone size: few; J gene: TRBJ2-3; D gene: -; CDR3 DNA: TGTGCCAGCAGTCCCCCTCGCCTCTTTACGCAGTATTTT; CDR3 protein: CASSPPRLFTQYF
V gene: TRBV10-3; clone size: few; J gene: TRBJ2-7; D gene: TRBD1; CDR3 DNA: TGTGCCATCAGTGACCGTCGACCGGGACAGGGAGCCTACGAGCAGTACTTC; CDR3 protein: CAISDRRPGQGAYEQYF
V gene: TRBV29-1; clone size: -; J gene: TRBJ2-4; D gene: -; CDR3 DNA: TGCAGCGTGTCCGGGCCATGGGACATTCAGTACTTC; CDR3 protein: CSVSGPWDIQYF
V gene: TRBV20-1; clone size: -; J gene: TRBJ2-7; D gene: -; CDR3 DNA: TGCAGCGCCGCTTTATCTGGAGGGGTTTCCCCCAGGATCAGCCGATACGAGCAGTACTTC; CDR3 protein: CSAALSGGVSPRISRYEQYF
V gene: TRBV4-1; clone size: -; J gene: TRBJ2-7; D gene: -; CDR3 DNA: TGCGCCAGCAGCCATCCCATCGGGGTGGGGAAGCAGTACTTC; CDR3 protein: CASSHPIGVGKQYF
V gene: TRBV10-3; clone size: -; J gene: TRBJ1-6; D gene: -; CDR3 DNA: TGTGCCATCAGTGAGTCAATCGTCAGGACTCAGAGGAGCTCCTATAATTCACCCCTCCACTTT; CDR3 protein: CAISESIVRTQRSSYNSPLHF
V gene: TRBV10-3; clone size: -; J gene: TRBJ2-1; D gene: TRBD1; CDR3 DNA: TGTGCCATCAAGGACAGGGCCTACAATGAGCAGTTCTTC; CDR3 protein: CAIKDRAYNEQFF
V gene: TRBV5-5; clone size: -; J gene: TRBJ2-1; D gene: TRBD1; CDR3 DNA: TGTGCCAGCAGCCAGGGACAGGGAAACAATGAGCAGTTCTTC; CDR3 protein: CASSQGQGNNEQFF
V gene: TRBV9; clone size: -; J gene: TRBJ1-2; D gene: -; CDR3 DNA: TGTGCCAGCAGCGTGAGCGTCGGGATCGACTATGGCTACACCTTC; CDR3 protein: CASSVSVGIDYGYTF
V gene: TRBV29-1; clone size: -; J gene: TRBJ1-2; D gene: TRBD1; CDR3 DNA: TGCAGCGTTGAAAGCCAACAGGGGGGCTACACCTTC; CDR3 protein: CSVESQQGGYTF
V gene: TRBV2; clone size: -; J gene: TRBJ2-3; D gene: -; CDR3 DNA: TGTGCCAGCAGTGAAATCCTTTCAGATACGCAGTATTTT; CDR3 protein: CASSEILSDTQYF
V gene: TRBV4-1; clone size: -; J gene: TRBJ1-5; D gene: TRBD1; CDR3 DNA: TGCGCCAGCAGCCAAGTGGGACAGATCAATCAGCCCCAGCATTTT; CDR3 protein: CASSQVGQINQPQHF
V gene: TRBV12-3/TRBV12-4; clone size: few; J gene: TRBJ1-3; D gene: -; CDR3 DNA: TGTGCCAGCAGCCCACCTCACCGGGGGGGTGGAAACACCATATATTTT; CDR3 protein: CASSPPHRGGGNTIYF
V gene: TRBV12-3/TRBV12-4; clone size: -; J gene: TRBJ2-2; D gene: TRBD1; CDR3 DNA: TGTGCCAGCAGTCCTGACAGGGGATGGGCCGGGGAGCTGTTTTTT; CDR3 protein: CASSPDRGWAGELFF
V gene: TRBV28; clone size: -; J gene: TRBJ2-1; D gene: -; CDR3 DNA: TGTGCCAGCAGTTTACCCCGACTAGATTCTGAGGCCGTTGACTACTCCTACAATGAGCAGTTCTTC; CDR3 protein: CASSLPRLDSEAVDYSYNEQFF
V gene: TRBV10-3; clone size: -; J gene: TRBJ2-6; D gene: TRBD2; CDR3 DNA: TGTGCCATCAGTGGATCCGGGACTAGCGGAACCTCTGGGGCCAACGTCCTGACTTTC; CDR3 protein: CAISGSGTSGTSGANVLTF
V gene: TRBV28; clone size: once; J gene: TRBJ2-3; D gene: -; CDR3 DNA: TGTGCCAGCAGTTCCTGGCGGGGCGCGGCGCTTACTGAGACAGATACGCAGTATTTT; CDR3 protein: CASSSWRGAALTETDTQYF
V gene: TRBV25-1; clone size: many; J gene: TRBJ2-4; D gene: TRBD1; CDR3 DNA: TGTGCCAGCAGTGAGTCTGGACAGGGTAACATTCAGTACTTC; CDR3 protein: CASSESGQGNIQYF
V gene: TRBV3-1; clone size: few; J gene: TRBJ2-1; D gene: TRBD2; CDR3 DNA: TGTGCCAGCAGCCTAGTGGGACTAGCGGAATACAATGAGCAGTTCTTC; CDR3 protein: CASSLVGLAEYNEQFF
V gene: TRBV4-3; clone size: -; J gene: TRBJ2-3; D gene: TRBD2; CDR3 DNA: TGCGCCAGCAGCCAAGTCCTAGCGGGACGGAGGACAGATACGCAGTATTTT; CDR3 protein: CASSQVLAGRRTDTQYF
V gene: TRBV28; clone size: -; J gene: TRBJ2-1; D gene: -; CDR3 DNA: TGTGCCAGCAGTTTTTGGTGGAATGAGCAGTTCTTC; CDR3 protein: CASSFWWNEQFF
V gene: TRBV29-1; clone size: few; J gene: TRBJ2-1; D gene: -; CDR3 DNA: TGCAGCGTTGAAGATCTGGGTTCCCTCAATGAGCAGTTCTTC; CDR3 protein: CSVEDLGSLNEQFF
V gene: TRBV6-1; clone size: -; J gene: TRBJ1-3; D gene: TRBD1; CDR3 DNA: TGTGCCAGCAGCCACCAGGGACAGCCATCTGGAAACACCATATATTTT; CDR3 protein: CASSHQGQPSGNTIYF
V gene: TRBV5-1; clone size: many; J gene: TRBJ2-1; D gene: TRBD2; CDR3 DNA: TGCGCCAGCAGCTCCCTGACTAGCGGGGGCTACAATGAGCAGTTCTTC; CDR3 protein: CASSSLTSGGYNEQFF
V gene: TRBV2; clone size: -; J gene: TRBJ1-1; D gene: TRBD1; CDR3 DNA: TGTGCCCAGGGACAGCAGAACACTGAAGCTTTCTTT; CDR3 protein: CAQGQQNTEAFF
V gene: TRBV18; clone size: once; J gene: TRBJ1-4; D gene: -; CDR3 DNA: TGTGCCAGCTCACCACAACAGGCTCCAACTAATGAAAAACTGTTTTTT; CDR3 protein: CASSPQQAPTNEKLFF
V gene: TRBV4-3; clone size: -; J gene: TRBJ2-2; D gene: TRBD2; CDR3 DNA: TGCGCCAGCAGCCAAGGGGTTGAGCTAGCGGGATCCACCGGGGAGCTGTTTTTT; CDR3 protein: CASSQGVELAGSTGELFF